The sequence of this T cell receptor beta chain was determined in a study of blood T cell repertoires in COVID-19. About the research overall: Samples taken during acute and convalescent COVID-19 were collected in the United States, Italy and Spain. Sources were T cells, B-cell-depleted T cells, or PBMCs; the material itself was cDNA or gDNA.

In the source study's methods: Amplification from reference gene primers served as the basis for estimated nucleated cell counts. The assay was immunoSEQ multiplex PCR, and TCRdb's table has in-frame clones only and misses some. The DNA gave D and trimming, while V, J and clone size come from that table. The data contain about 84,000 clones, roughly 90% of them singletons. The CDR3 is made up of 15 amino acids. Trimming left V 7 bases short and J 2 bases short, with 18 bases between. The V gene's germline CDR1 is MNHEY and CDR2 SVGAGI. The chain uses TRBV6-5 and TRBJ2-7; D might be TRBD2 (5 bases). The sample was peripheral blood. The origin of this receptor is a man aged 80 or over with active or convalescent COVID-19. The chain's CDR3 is CASTPDPGSAYEQYF. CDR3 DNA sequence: TGTGCCAGCACCCCGGACCCGGGAAGTGCCTACGAGCAGTACTTC.